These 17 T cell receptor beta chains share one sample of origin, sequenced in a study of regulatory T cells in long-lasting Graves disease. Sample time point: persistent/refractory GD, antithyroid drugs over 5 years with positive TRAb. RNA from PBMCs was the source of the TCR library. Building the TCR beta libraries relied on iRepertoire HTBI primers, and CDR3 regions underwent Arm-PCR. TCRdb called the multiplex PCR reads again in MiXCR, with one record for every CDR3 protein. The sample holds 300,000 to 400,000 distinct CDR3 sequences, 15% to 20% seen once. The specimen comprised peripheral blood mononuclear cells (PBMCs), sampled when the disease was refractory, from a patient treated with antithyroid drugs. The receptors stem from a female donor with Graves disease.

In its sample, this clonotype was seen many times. The CDR3 DNA is TGTGCCAGCCAACGGCAGGGTCCAACCCAGTACTTC. Translated, it gives CASQRQGPTQYF. V gene TRBV28 combines with J gene TRBJ2-5, with TRBD1 as a possible D gene (5 bases). The V and J ends lost 8 bases and 8 bases respectively, with 15 bases between them. Germline V CDR1 and CDR2: MDHEN, SYDVKM. This CDR3 region has 12 residues.

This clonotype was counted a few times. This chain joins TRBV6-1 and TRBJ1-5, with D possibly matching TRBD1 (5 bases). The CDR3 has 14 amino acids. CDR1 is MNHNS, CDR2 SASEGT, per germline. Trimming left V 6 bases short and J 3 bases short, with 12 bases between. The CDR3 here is CASRRRVNNQPQHF. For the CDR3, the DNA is TGTGCCAGCAGGCGCAGGGTTAACAATCAGCCCCAGCATTTT.

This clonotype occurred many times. The CDR3 sequence is CASSLVAWPPSYEQYF. The CDR3 DNA is TGTGCCAGCAGCTTAGTGGCCTGGCCCCCATCCTACGAGCAGTACTTC. The V and J genes are TRBV7-9 and TRBJ2-7; D is unresolved. CDR3 length equals 16 residues. V dropped 1 base and J dropped 1 base, with 14 bases sitting between them. Germline loops: CDR1 SEHNR, CDR2 FQNEAQ (reference sequence).

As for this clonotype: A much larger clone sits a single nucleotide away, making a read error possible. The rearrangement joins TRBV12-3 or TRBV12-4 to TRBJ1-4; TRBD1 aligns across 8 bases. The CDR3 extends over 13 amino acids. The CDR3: CATRDRSNERLFF. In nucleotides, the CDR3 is TGTGCCACCAGGGACAGGTCTAATGAAAGACTGTTTTTT.

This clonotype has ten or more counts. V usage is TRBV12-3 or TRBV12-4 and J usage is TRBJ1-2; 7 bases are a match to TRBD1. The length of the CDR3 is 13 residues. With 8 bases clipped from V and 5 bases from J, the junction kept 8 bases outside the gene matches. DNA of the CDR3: TGTGCCAGCCGACCAGCAGGGGGATATGGCTACACCTTC. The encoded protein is CASRPAGGYGYTF.

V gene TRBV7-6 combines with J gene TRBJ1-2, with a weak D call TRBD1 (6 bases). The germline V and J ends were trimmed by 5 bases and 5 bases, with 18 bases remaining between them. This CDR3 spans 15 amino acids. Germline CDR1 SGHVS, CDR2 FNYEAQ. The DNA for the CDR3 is TGTGCCAGCAGCCGCGGACAGTCTTCGCGGTATGGCTACACCTTC. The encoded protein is CASSRGQSSRYGYTF.

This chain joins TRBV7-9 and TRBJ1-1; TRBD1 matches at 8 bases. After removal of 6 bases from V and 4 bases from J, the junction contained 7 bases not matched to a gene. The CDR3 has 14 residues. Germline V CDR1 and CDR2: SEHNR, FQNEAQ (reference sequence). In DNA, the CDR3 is TGTGCCAGCAGTCTACAGGGGGGGATCACTGAAGCTTTCTTT. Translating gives CASSLQGGITEAFF.

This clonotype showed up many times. The CDR3 loop reads CASSYEFGRTDQPQHF. CDR3 sequence (DNA): TGTGCCAGCAGCTACGAATTCGGACGGACCGATCAGCCCCAGCATTTT. The gene calls are TRBV7-8 and TRBJ1-5; D not resolved. The CDR3 runs to 16 residues. V was shortened by 4 bases and J by 5 bases, with 18 bases between the two germline ends. Germline lookup yields CDR1 SGHVS and CDR2 FQNEAQ.

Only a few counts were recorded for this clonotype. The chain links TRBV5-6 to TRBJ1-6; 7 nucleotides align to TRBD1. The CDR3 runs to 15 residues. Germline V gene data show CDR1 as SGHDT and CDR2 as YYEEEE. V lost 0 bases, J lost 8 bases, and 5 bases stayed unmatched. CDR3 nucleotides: TGTGCCAGCAGCTTGGTGGACAGGAGGGATTCACCCCTCCACTTT. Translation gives CASSLVDRRDSPLHF.

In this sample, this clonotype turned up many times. This CDR3 is CATSPDRDSYEQYF. In DNA form, the CDR3 reads TGTGCCACGTCCCCGGACAGGGACTCCTACGAGCAGTACTTC. The chain employs TRBV10-3 and TRBJ2-7, with 8 positions matching TRBD1. In germline, CDR1 is ENHRY, CDR2 SYGVKD. The CDR3 runs to 14 residues. The V gene end was trimmed by 10 bases and the J gene end by 0 bases; junction bases not matched to a gene: 8.

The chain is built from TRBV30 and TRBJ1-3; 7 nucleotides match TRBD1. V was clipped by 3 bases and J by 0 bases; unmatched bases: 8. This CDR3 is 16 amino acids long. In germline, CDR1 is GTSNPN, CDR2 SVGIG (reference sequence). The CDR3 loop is CAWSSHTGASGNTIYF. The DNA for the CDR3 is TGTGCCTGGAGCTCACACACAGGGGCCTCTGGAAACACCATATATTTT.

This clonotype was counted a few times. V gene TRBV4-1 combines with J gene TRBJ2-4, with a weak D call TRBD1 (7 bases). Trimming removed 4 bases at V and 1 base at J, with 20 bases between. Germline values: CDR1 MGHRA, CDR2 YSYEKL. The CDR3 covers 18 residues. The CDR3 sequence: CASSRGTAGGTAKNIQYF. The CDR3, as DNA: TGCGCCAGCAGCCGTGGGACAGCAGGAGGGACGGCCAAAAACATTCAGTACTTC.

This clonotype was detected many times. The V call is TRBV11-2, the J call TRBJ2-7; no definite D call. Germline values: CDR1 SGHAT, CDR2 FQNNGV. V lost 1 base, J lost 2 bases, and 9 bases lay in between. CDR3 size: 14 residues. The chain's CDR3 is CASSLGAGTYEQYF. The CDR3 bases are TGTGCCAGCAGCTTAGGGGCAGGAACCTACGAGCAGTACTTC.

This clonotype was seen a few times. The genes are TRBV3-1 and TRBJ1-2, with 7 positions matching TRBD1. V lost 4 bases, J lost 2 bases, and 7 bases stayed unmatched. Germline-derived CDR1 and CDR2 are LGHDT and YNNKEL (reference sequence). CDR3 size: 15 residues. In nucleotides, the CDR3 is TGTGCCAGCAGCCCTGTACTGACAGGGAACTATGGCTACACCTTC. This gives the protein CASSPVLTGNYGYTF. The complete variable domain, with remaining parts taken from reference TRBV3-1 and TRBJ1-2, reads DTAVSQTPKYLVTQMGNDKSIKCEQNLGHDTMYWYKQDSKKFLKIMFSYNNKELIINETVPNRFSPKSPDKAHLNLHINSLELGDSAVYFCASSPVLTGNYGYTFGSGTRLTVV.

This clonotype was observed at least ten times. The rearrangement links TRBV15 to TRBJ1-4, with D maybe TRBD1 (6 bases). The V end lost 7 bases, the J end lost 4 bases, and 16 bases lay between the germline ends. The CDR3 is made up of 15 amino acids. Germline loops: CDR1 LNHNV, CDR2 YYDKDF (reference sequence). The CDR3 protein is CATKSWTEINEKLFF. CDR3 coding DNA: TGTGCCACCAAGAGCTGGACAGAAATTAATGAAAAACTGTTTTTT.

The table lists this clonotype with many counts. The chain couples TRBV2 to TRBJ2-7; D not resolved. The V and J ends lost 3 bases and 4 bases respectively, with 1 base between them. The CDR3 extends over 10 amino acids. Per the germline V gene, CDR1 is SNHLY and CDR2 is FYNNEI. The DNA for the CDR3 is TGTGCCAGCAGTGAGTACGAGCAGTACTTC. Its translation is CASSEYEQYF.

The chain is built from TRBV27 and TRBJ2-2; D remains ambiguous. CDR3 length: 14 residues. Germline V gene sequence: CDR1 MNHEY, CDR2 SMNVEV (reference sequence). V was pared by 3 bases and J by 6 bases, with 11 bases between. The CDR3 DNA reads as TGTGCCAGCAGTTTGGGTTTTTCCGCCGGGGAGCTGTTTTTT. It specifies CASSLGFSAGELFF.